The TCR beta chain under discussion was sequenced for a study of vaccination effects on CD4 cells after COVID-19. Study as a whole: All study participants received two doses of BNT162b2 or mRNA-1273 vaccine.

Study findings and constraints: Healthy vaccinees' vaccine-induced clones included only 1 of 255 that recognized common cold coronaviruses.

A word on this clone: Its target is unknown.

Sequenced by immunoSEQ multiplex PCR; TCRdb stores in-frame clones only, minus some. The table shows over 45,000 clones, with roughly three fifths occurring only once. The culture ran for roughly 10 days before CD4+ T cells were isolated. Negative nucleocapsid antibody tests before and after vaccination confirmed no previous SARS-CoV-2 infection. The CDR3 contains 14 residues. In germline, CDR1 is SGHDT, CDR2 YYEEEE. V was trimmed by 1 base and J by 4 bases, leaving 9 bases between them. The sequence came from a human donor who received a COVID-19 vaccine. Source: CD4+ T cells from PBMCs cultured without peptide, taken before COVID-19 vaccination. The V call is TRBV5-6, the J call TRBJ1-3, with D unclear. CDR3 amino acids: CASSLWRTGNTIYF. The CDR3 coding sequence is TGTGCCAGCAGCTTGTGGAGGACCGGAAACACCATATATTTT.